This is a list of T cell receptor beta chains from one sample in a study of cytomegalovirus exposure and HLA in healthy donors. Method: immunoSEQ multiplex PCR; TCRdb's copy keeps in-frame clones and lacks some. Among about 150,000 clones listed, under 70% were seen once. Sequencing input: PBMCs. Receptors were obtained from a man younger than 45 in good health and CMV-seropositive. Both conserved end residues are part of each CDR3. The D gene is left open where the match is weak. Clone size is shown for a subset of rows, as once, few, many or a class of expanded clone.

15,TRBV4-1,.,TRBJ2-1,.,TGCGCCAGCAGCCAAGAGGGGAGCTCCTACAATGAGCAGTTCTTC,CASSQEGSSYNEQFF
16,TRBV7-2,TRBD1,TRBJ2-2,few,TGTGCCAGCAGCTTTGGGGACAGAAGGAACACCGGGGAGCTGTTTTTT,CASSFGDRRNTGELFF
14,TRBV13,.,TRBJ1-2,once,TGTGCCAGCAGCTTAGATCCTCTGGCGGGTGGCTACACCTTC,CASSLDPLAGGYTF
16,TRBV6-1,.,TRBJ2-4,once,TGTGCCAGCAGTGATGAGAGTAGCGGATTCGGGAACATTCAGTACTTC,CASSDESSGFGNIQYF
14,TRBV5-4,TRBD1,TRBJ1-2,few,TGTGCCAGCAGCTGGACAGGGGGTAACTATGGCTACACCTTC,CASSWTGGNYGYTF
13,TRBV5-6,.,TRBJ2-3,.,TGTGCCAGCAGCTTGGACTACACAGATACGCAGTATTTT,CASSLDYTDTQYF
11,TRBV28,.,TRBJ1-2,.,TGTGCCAGCAGTTTGAGGGCTGGCTACACCTTC,CASSLRAGYTF
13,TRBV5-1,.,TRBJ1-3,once,TGCGCCAGCAGCTTGGCGCCGGGGAACACCATATATTTT,CASSLAPGNTIYF
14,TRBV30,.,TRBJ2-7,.,TGTGCCTGGAATGTACTGGCGGGAACCTACGAGCAGTACTTC,CAWNVLAGTYEQYF
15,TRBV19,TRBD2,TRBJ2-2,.,TGTGCCAGTAGGACTAGCGGGAGCAACACCGGGGAGCTGTTTTTT,CASRTSGSNTGELFF
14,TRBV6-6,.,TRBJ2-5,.,TGTGCCAGCAGTTACCACATACCACAAGAGACCCAGTACTTC,CASSYHIPQETQYF
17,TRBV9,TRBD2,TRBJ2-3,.,TGTGCCAGCAGCGTAGGGGGGACTAGGAGCAAAACAGATACGCAGTATTTT,CASSVGGTRSKTDTQYF
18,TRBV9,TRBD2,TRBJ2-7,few,TGTGCCAGCAGCGTAGATGGCGGGAGGTCCCCGAAAGTCCACGAGCAGTACTTC,CASSVDGGRSPKVHEQYF
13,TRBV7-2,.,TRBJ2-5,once,TGTGCCAGCAGCTCCGGGAACCAAGAGACCCAGTACTTC,CASSSGNQETQYF
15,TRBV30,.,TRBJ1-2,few,TGTGCCTGTCGAGAGAGGGGGTTGACTAACTATGGCTACACCTTC,CACRERGLTNYGYTF
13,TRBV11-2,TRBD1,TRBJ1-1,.,TGTGCCAGCAGCCCGACAGGGGTGAGCGGAGCTTTCTTT,CASSPTGVSGAFF
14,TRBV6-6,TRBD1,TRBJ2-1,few,TGTGCCAGCAGATTTCCCGGGACAGGGGCTAAGCAGTTCTTC,CASRFPGTGAKQFF
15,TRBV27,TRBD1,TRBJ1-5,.,TGTGCCAGCAGTTCTGGGACAGGGGGCTCTCAGCCCCAGCATTTT,CASSSGTGGSQPQHF
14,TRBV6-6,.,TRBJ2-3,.,TGTGCCAGCAGCTACCGCGGAGTCACAGATACGCAGTATTTT,CASSYRGVTDTQYF
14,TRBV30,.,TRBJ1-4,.,TGTGCCTGGAGTGTACAGGCAGGGGTGGAAAAACTGTTTTTT,CAWSVQAGVEKLFF
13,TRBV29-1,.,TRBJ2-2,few,TGCAGCGTTGCCCAGGGAAAAGCCGGGGAGCTGTTTTTT,CSVAQGKAGELFF
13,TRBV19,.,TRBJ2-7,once,TGTGCCAGTAGAGACATGGAAACCTACGAGCAGTACTTC,CASRDMETYEQYF
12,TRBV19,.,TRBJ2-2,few,TGTGCCAGTAGCACACACACCGGGGAGCTGTTTTTT,CASSTHTGELFF
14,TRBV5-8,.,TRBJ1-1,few,TGTGCCAGCAGCTACGGACACCGTTCGGGTGAAGCTTTCTTT,CASSYGHRSGEAFF
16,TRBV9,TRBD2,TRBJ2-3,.,TGTGCCAGCAGCCCAGGACTAGCGGGAGCTGGAGATACGCAGTATTTT,CASSPGLAGAGDTQYF
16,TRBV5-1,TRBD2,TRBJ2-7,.,TGCGCCAGCAGCTCCGCCGGGGGGGGGAACACCTACGAGCAGTACTTC,CASSSAGGGNTYEQYF
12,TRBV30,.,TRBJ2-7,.,TGTGCCTGGAGTCCATCCCGAGGCGAGCAGTACTTC,CAWSPSRGEQYF
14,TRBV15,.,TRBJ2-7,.,TGTGCCACCAGCAGAGGATTTATAGACTACGGGCAGTACTTC,CATSRGFIDYGQYF
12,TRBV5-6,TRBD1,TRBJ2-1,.,TGTGCCAGCGAGCACAGGGGGCGTGAGCAGTTCTTC,CASEHRGREQFF